This is a list of T cell receptor beta chains from one sample in a study of blood T cell repertoires in COVID-19. This table comes from immunoSEQ multiplex PCR, and its TCRdb copy is limited to in-frame clones, with some not included. The repertoire holds 70,000 to 90,000 clones, with approximately 90% as singletons. The material sequenced was peripheral blood. Source of these receptors: a human donor in a cohort sampled during active COVID-19. CDR3s include the opening cysteine and the closing phenylalanine or tryptophan. D genes are given only for firm matches. Clone size is shown for a subset of rows, as once, few, many or a class of expanded clone.

abundance	v_gene	d_gene	j_gene	CDR3nt	CDR3aa
-	TRBV15	-	TRBJ2-2	TGTGCCACCAGCAGAGACCGACTAGCCGGGGAGCTGTTTTTT	CATSRDRLAGELFF
-	TRBV2	TRBD1	TRBJ2-3	TGTGCCAGCAAGGAGATGACAGGGTCTGAGGGTACGCAGTATTTT	CASKEMTGSEGTQYF
-	TRBV28	-	TRBJ2-1	TGTGCCAGCAGTTCAAGGGTGAGACTAGTACTGAATGAGCAGTTCTTC	CASSSRVRLVLNEQFF
-	TRBV19	TRBD1	TRBJ2-5	TGTGCCAGTAGTACACAGGGGGGTCGGGAGACCCAGTACTTC	CASSTQGGRETQYF
once	TRBV5-1	TRBD1	TRBJ2-7	TGCGCCAGCAGCCTAACAGGGGTGCAGTACTTC	CASSLTGVQYF
-	TRBV6-1	-	TRBJ2-7	TGTGCCAGCAGTGACAGGGTTCAAGGCTACGAGCAGTACTTC	CASSDRVQGYEQYF
once	TRBV12-3/TRBV12-4	-	TRBJ2-2	TGTGCCAGCAGAATAACTAGAACCGGGGAGCTGTTTTTT	CASRITRTGELFF
-	TRBV7-9	TRBD2	TRBJ2-5	TGTGCCAGCAGCTTTAGCGTCCTAGCGGAACAAGAGACCCAGTACTTC	CASSFSVLAEQETQYF
-	TRBV30	TRBD2	TRBJ2-7	TGTGCCTGGAGTCGCGGTCCGGGGGGAGAGCAGTACTTC	CAWSRGPGGEQYF
-	TRBV30	-	TRBJ2-5	TGTGCCTGGGGGTCGCTAGTGGAGACCCAGTACTTC	CAWGSLVETQYF
-	TRBV19	-	TRBJ2-3	TGTGCCAGTGGGAGGCAGGGTTACACAGATACGCAGTATTTT	CASGRQGYTDTQYF
-	TRBV7-9	-	TRBJ1-2	TGTGCCAGCAGCCGGAAAAGCGAGACAGAGGCAACCTATGGCTACACCTTC	CASSRKSETEATYGYTF
-	TRBV9	TRBD1	TRBJ2-2	TGTGCCAGCAGCGGACAGGGGAGTAACACCGGGGAGCTGTTTTTT	CASSGQGSNTGELFF
-	TRBV2	-	TRBJ1-6	TGTGCCAGCGGGGGACTCTGGCTCCACTTT	CASGGLWLHF
-	TRBV9	TRBD2	TRBJ2-2	TGTGCCAGCAGCGTAGAGCGGGGGGGCTACACCGGGGAGCTGTTTTTT	CASSVERGGYTGELFF
-	TRBV5-1	-	TRBJ2-2	TGCGCCAGCAGCTACAGCGGTCGGAACACCGGGGAGCTGTTTTTT	CASSYSGRNTGELFF
-	TRBV6-8	-	TRBJ1-1	TGTGCCAGCAGCCCTCAGGAGGGGCTAGGGTACACTGAAGCTTTCTTT	CASSPQEGLGYTEAFF
-	TRBV9	TRBD1	TRBJ2-2	TGTGCCAGCAGTCTGACAGGGATAAACACCGGGGAGCTGTTTTTT	CASSLTGINTGELFF
-	TRBV7-9	-	TRBJ1-6	TGTGCCAGCAGCTTAGCGCGGGCCGGAAGTTCGCCCCTCCACTTT	CASSLARAGSSPLHF
-	TRBV24-1	TRBD1	TRBJ1-2	TGTGCCACCAGTCGGACAGGGCTCTATGGCTACACCTTC	CATSRTGLYGYTF
-	TRBV11-2	TRBD2	TRBJ2-1	TGTGCCAGCAGCTTATTGGCGGGGGGCTCTTTTGGTGAGCAGTTCTTC	CASSLLAGGSFGEQFF
few	TRBV7-9	TRBD2	TRBJ2-3	TGTGCCAGCAGCTGGACTAGCTCTAGCACAGATACGCAGTATTTT	CASSWTSSSTDTQYF
-	TRBV21-1	-	TRBJ2-7	TGTGCCAGCAGCAAAGGGTATTTAGTCTACGAGCAGTACTTC	CASSKGYLVYEQYF
-	TRBV18	TRBD2	TRBJ2-1	TGTGCCAGCTCACCACCGGGGGGGAATGAGCAGTTCTTC	CASSPPGGNEQFF
-	TRBV5-6	-	TRBJ1-6	TGTGCCAGCAGCTACATTGGACAGAACAATTCACCCCTCCACTTT	CASSYIGQNNSPLHF
-	TRBV23-1	-	TRBJ2-7	TGCGCCAGCAAACAGAAACCCGGGACATGGTCCTACGAGCAGTACTTC	CASKQKPGTWSYEQYF
-	TRBV9	TRBD2	TRBJ2-5	TGTGCCAGCAGCCCCGGGGGGGGTGGGGAGACCCAGTACTTC	CASSPGGGGETQYF
-	TRBV20-1	TRBD1	TRBJ1-1	TGCAGTGCTAGTGAGACAGGGGGCCGGGACACTGAAGCTTTCTTT	CSASETGGRDTEAFF
-	TRBV6-6	TRBD2	TRBJ2-3	TGTGCCAGCAGACCCAGGACTAGCCCAAGCACAGATACGCAGTATTTT	CASRPRTSPSTDTQYF
once	TRBV6-6	-	TRBJ2-7	TGTGCCAGCACCCAAAGGGGGTCCGCTGCCGAGCAGTACTTC	CASTQRGSAAEQYF
-	TRBV4-3	TRBD2	TRBJ2-3	TGCGCCAGCAGCCACGCCCTCGGGACTAGCGGGGGCGGCACAGATACGCAGTATTTT	CASSHALGTSGGGTDTQYF
-	TRBV28	-	TRBJ1-2	TGTGCCAGCAGTTCCGCGGTAGGATATGGCTACACCTTC	CASSSAVGYGYTF
few	TRBV7-9	-	TRBJ2-7	TGTGCCAGCAGCTTAGGAGCTCGGACACTTAGCGAGCAGTACTTC	CASSLGARTLSEQYF
-	TRBV7-2	TRBD2	TRBJ2-2	TGTGCCAGCAGCTTAGGCGGGGGTTCGAACACCGGGGAGCTGTTTTTT	CASSLGGGSNTGELFF
-	TRBV28	-	TRBJ2-7	TGTGCCAGCAGTTCTCCCTCGACAGGAACAATCTCCTACGAGCAGTACTTC	CASSSPSTGTISYEQYF
-	TRBV30	-	TRBJ2-7	TGTGCCTGGAACCGGGTCAACCCAACCTACGAGCAGTACTTC	CAWNRVNPTYEQYF
-	TRBV28	-	TRBJ2-7	TGTGCCAGCACCGGGATGGGATACGAGCAGTACTTC	CASTGMGYEQYF
once	TRBV6-5	-	TRBJ2-2	TGTGCCAGCAGGGCAGCGAACACCGGGGAGCTGTTTTTT	CASRAANTGELFF
-	TRBV12-5	-	TRBJ2-3	TGTGCTAGTGGTTTGCGCGAAAACAGATTCACAGATACGCAGTATTTT	CASGLRENRFTDTQYF
-	TRBV6-5	TRBD1	TRBJ1-6	TGTGCCAGCAGGCCGCCCGGACAGGGGACTTCACCCCTCCACTTT	CASRPPGQGTSPLHF
once	TRBV5-1	-	TRBJ1-2	TGCGCCAGCAGCTTGGCCGATAACACCTATGGCTACACCTTC	CASSLADNTYGYTF
-	TRBV11-2	-	TRBJ2-2	TGTGCCAGCAGCTTACAGGGGTGGACCGGGGAGCTGTTTTTT	CASSLQGWTGELFF
-	TRBV3-1/TRBV3-2	-	TRBJ1-5	TGTGCCAGCAGCCCTGGGCATCAGCCCCAGCATTTT	CASSPGHQPQHF
-	TRBV2	-	TRBJ1-6	TGTGCCAGCAGTGCGGGGGATATGAATTCACCCCTCCACTTT	CASSAGDMNSPLHF